This T cell receptor (beta chain) originates from a study of blood T cell repertoires in COVID-19. Trimming took 5 bases from V and 9 from J, leaving 17 bases between them. CDR1 and CDR2 (germline): SGHTA, FQGTGA. The CDR3 is 14 amino acids. Produced via immunoSEQ multiplex PCR; TCRdb's table is partial and in-frame only. The table lists 190,000 or so clones, about nine tenths of them singletons. The sample taken for sequencing was PBMCs or T cells enriched from blood (not recorded which). J is TRBJ1-5 and V is TRBV7-3; the D gene is possibly TRBD1 (5 bases). This TCR derives from a woman in her twenties or thirties who had recovered from COVID-19. CDR3 amino acids: CASSLGGEGRPQHF. The CDR3 nucleotides read TGTGCCAGCAGCCTTGGGGGGGAGGGTAGGCCCCAGCATTTT.